Included here is one T cell receptor (beta chain) sequence, with context. Trimming took 2 bases from V and 6 from J, leaving 13 bases between them. The CDR3 has 15 amino acids. CDR1 is ENHRY, CDR2 SYGVKD, per germline. This sample was taken from a study of T cell changes during pregnancy in multiple sclerosis. Sequenced by immunoSEQ multiplex PCR; TCRdb stores in-frame clones only, minus some. The profile shows tens of thousands of clones, 85% to 90% of them singletons. This receptor was taken from a female donor in good health, enrolled as a control in a pregnancy study. This chain uses TRBV10-3 with TRBJ2-2; a weak D match, TRBD1 (7 bases). Sample: CD8+ T cells from peripheral blood mononuclear cells, taken after pregnancy. CDR3 region: CAISEGQEGPGELFF. As DNA, the CDR3 is TGTGCCATCAGTGAGGGACAGGAGGGGCCCGGGGAGCTGTTTTTT.